This T cell receptor beta chain derives from a study of T cells in Graves' hyperthyroidism and ophthalmopathy. Regarding the study as a whole: Model-based prediction identified ophthalmopathy a median about 7 months prior to its onset. Blood held most thyroid clonotypes expanded above 0.001 frequency. Separation of ophthalmopathy from stable hyperthyroidism was achieved by a 13 V-J model.

TCR beta CDR3 sequences were amplified from RNA transcripts. A set of HTBI primers served as the primers for a first-round RT-PCR of the TCR CDR3. MiXCR, run by TCRdb on the multiplex PCR reads, gives a single entry per CDR3 protein. This table holds hundreds of thousands of distinct CDR3 sequences, about 14% found once. Comments on this clonotype: Its specificity is not known. Being one base from a much bigger clone, this may be a read error.

The germline V gene has CDR1 SGHTS and CDR2 YDEGEE. CDR3 length equals 15 residues. The source of this sequence is a woman in her forties or fifties with Graves' ophthalmopathy. Source material: blood. This chain links TRBV5-8 with TRBJ2-7; D possibly corresponds to TRBD1 (5 bases). The chain's CDR3 is CASSLLTAARYERYF. In DNA form, the CDR3 reads TGTGCCAGCAGCTTGCTGACAGCTGCTCGCTACGAGCGGTACTTC. The full variable domain, with the rest looked up from reference TRBV5-8 and TRBJ2-7, is EAGVTQSPTHLIKTRGQQATLRCSPISGHTSVYWYQQALGLGLQFLLWYDEGEERNRGNFPPRFSGRQFPNYSSELNVNALELEDSALYLCASSLLTAARYERYFGPGTRLTVT.